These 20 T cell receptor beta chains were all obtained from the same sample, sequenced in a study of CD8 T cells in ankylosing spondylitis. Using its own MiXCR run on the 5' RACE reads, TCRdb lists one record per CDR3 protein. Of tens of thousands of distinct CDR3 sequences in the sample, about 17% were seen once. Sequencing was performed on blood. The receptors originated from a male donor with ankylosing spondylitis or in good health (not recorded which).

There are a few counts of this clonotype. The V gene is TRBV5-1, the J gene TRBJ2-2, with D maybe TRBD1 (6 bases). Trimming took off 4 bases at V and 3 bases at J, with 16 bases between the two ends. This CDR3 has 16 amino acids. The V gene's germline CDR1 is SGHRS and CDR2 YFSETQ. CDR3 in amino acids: CASSHLGQGYTGELFF. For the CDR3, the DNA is TGCGCCAGCAGCCATTTGGGGCAGGGGTACACCGGGGAGCTGTTTTTT.

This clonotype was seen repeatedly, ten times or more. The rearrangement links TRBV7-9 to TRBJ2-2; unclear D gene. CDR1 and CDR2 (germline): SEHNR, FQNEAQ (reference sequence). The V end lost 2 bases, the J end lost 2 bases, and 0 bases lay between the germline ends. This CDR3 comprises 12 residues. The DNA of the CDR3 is TGTGCCAGCAGCTTAAACACCGGGGAGCTGTTTTTT. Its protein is CASSLNTGELFF. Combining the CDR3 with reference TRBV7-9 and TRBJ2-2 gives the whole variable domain DTGVSQNPRHKITKRGQNVTFRCDPISEHNRLYWYRQTLGQGPEFLTYFQNEAQLEKSRLLSDRFSAERPKGSFSTLEIQRTEQGDSAMYLCASSLNTGELFFGEGSRLTVL.

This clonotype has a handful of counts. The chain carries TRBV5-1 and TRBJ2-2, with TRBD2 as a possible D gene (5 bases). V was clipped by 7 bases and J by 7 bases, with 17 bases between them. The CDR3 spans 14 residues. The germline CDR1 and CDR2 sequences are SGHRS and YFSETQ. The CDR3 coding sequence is TGCGCCAGCCGCCCGGAGGCGATCATCGGGGAGCTGTTTTTT. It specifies CASRPEAIIGELFF.

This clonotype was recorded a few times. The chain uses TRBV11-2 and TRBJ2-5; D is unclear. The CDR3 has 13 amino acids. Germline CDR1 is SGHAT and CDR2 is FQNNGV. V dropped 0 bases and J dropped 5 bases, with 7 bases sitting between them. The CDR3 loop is CASSLELGETQYF. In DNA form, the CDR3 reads TGTGCCAGCAGCTTAGAATTGGGGGAGACCCAGTACTTC.

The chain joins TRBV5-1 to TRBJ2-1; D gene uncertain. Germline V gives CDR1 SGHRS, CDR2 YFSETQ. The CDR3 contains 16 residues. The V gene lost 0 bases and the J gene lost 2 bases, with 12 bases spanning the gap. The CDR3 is CASSLGGLRAYNEQFF. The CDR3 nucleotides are TGCGCCAGCAGCTTGGGAGGCTTACGGGCCTACAATGAGCAGTTCTTC.

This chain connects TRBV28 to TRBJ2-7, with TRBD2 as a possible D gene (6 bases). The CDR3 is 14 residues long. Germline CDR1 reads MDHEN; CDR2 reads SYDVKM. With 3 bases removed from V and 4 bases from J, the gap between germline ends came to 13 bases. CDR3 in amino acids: CASSFLGGPYEQYF. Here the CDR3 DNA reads TGTGCCAGCAGTTTTTTGGGAGGTCCTTACGAGCAGTACTTC.

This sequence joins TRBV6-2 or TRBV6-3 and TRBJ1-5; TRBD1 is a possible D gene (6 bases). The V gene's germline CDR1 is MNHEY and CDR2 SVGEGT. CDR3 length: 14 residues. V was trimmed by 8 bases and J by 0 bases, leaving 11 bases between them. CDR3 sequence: CASGGQSSNQPQHF. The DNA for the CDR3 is TGTGCCAGCGGAGGACAGTCTAGCAATCAGCCCCAGCATTTT.

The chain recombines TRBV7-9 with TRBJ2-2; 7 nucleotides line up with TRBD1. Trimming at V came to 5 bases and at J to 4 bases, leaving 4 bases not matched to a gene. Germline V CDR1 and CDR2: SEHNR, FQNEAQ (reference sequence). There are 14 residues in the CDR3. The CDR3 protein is CASSTRTGTGELFF. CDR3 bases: TGTGCCAGCAGCACCCGGACAGGCACCGGGGAGCTGTTTTTT.

This CDR3 reads CSARDEGGALTGELFF. Written as DNA, the CDR3 is TGCAGTGCTAGAGATGAGGGGGGCGCGTTGACCGGGGAGCTGTTTTTT. The chain combines TRBV20-1 with TRBJ2-2; the D gene could be TRBD1 or TRBD2 (6 bases each). CDR1 and CDR2 (germline): DFQATT, SNEGSKA (reference sequence). V shed 0 bases and J shed 5 bases, with 16 bases lying between them. The CDR3 totals 16 residues.

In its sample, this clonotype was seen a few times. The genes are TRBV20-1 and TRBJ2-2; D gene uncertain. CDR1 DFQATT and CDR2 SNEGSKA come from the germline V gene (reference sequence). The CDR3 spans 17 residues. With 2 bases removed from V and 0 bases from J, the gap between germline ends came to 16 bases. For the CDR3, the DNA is TGCAGTGCTAGAACAGAACCCATAACCGCGAACACCGGGGAGCTGTTTTTT. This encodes CSARTEPITANTGELFF.

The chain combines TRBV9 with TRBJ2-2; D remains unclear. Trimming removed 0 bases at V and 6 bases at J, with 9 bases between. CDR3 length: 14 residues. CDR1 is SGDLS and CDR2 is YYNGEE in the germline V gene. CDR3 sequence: CASSVDSWPGELFF. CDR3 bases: TGTGCCAGCAGCGTAGACAGTTGGCCCGGGGAGCTGTTTTTT.

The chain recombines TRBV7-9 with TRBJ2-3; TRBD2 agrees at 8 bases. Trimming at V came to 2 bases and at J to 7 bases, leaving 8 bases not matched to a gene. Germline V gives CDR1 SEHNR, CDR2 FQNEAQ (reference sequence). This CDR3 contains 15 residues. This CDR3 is CASSLPGLVVNTQYF. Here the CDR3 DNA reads TGTGCCAGCAGCTTACCGGGACTAGTTGTAAATACGCAGTATTTT.

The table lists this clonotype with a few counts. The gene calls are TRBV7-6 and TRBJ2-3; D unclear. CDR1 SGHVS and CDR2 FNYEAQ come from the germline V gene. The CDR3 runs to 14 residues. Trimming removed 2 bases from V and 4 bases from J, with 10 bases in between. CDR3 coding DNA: TGTGCCAGCAGCTTAATCCAGGAACCAGATACGCAGTATTTT. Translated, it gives CASSLIQEPDTQYF.

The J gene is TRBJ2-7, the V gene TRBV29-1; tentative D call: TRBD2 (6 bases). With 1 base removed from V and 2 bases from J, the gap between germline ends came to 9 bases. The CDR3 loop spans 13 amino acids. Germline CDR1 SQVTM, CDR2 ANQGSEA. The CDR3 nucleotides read TGCAGCGTTGAAGTGGCGGGACCCTACGAGCAGTACTTC. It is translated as CSVEVAGPYEQYF.

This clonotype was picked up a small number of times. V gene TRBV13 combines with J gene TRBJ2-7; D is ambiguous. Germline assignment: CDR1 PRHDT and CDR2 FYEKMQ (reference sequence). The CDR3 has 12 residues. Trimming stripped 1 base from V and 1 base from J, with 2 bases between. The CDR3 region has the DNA TGTGCCAGCAGCTTAGTTTCCTACGAGCAGTACTTC. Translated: CASSLVSYEQYF.

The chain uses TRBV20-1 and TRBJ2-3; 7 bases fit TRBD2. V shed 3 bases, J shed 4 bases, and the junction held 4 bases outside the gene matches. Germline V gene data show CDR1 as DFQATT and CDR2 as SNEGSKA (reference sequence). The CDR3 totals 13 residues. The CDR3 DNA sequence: TGCAGTGCTAGGGGGACTAATGCAGATACGCAGTATTTT. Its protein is CSARGTNADTQYF.

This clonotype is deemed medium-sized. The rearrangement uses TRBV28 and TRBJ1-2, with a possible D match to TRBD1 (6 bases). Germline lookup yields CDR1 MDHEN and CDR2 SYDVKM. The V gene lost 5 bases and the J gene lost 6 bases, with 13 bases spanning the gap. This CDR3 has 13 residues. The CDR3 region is CASSIRGADGYTF. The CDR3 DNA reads TGTGCCAGCAGTATCCGGGGGGCGGATGGCTACACCTTC.

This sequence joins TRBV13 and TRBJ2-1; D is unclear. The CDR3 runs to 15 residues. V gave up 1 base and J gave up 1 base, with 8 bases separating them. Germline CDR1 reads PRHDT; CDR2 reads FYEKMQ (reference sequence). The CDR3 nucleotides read TGTGCCAGCAGCTTAGTTCCAGAGTCCTACAATGAGCAGTTCTTC. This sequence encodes CASSLVPESYNEQFF.

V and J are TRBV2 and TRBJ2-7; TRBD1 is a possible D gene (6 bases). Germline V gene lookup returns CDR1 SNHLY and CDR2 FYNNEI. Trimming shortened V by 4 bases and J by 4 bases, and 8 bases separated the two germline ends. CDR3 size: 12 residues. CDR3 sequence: CASSGTGYEQYV. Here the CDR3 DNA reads TGTGCCAGCAGTGGAACAGGGTACGAGCAGTACGTC.

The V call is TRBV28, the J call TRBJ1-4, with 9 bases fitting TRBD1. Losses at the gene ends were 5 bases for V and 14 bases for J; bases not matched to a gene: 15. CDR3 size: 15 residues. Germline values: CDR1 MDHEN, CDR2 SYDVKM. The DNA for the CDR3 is TGTGCCAGCAGTGAGCCGGGACAGGGTCCCCAATGGCTGTTTTTT. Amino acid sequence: CASSEPGQGPQWLFF.